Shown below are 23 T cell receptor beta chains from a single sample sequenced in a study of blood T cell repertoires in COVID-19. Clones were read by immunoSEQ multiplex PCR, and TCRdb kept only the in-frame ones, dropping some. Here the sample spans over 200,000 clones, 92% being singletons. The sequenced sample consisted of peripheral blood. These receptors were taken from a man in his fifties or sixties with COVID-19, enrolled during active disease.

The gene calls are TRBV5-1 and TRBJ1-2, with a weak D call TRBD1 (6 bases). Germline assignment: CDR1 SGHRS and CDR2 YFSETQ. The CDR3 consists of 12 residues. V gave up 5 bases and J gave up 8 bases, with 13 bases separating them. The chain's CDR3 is CASSGGGRGYTF. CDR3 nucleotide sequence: TGCGCCAGCAGTGGCGGGGGCCGGGGCTACACCTTC.

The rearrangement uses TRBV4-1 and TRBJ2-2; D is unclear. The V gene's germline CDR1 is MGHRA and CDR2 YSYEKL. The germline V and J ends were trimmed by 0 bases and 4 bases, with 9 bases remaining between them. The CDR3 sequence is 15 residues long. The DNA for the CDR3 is TGCGCCAGCAGCCAAGATCAGACTGTCACCGGGGAGCTGTTTTTT. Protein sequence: CASSQDQTVTGELFF.

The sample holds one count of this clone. The CDR3 sequence: CASRALDYNEQFF. The CDR3 DNA follows: TGTGCCAGCAGAGCACTCGACTACAATGAGCAGTTCTTC. The chain couples TRBV12-3 or TRBV12-4 to TRBJ2-1; D gene unclear. This CDR3 comprises 13 residues. V lost 6 bases to trimming and J lost 3 bases, with 9 bases between them.

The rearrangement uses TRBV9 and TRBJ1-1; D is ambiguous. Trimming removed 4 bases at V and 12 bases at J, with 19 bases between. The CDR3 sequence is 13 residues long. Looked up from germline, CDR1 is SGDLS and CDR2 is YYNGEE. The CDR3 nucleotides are TGTGCCAGCAGCCCCCTAGGCTCGAAAAAACCTTTCTTT. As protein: CASSPLGSKKPFF.

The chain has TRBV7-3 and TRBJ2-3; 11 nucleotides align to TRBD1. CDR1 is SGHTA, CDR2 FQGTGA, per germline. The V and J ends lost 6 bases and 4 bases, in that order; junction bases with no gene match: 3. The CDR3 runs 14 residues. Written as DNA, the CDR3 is TGTGCCAGCAGTCGGACAGGGGGCCCAGATACGCAGTATTTT. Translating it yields CASSRTGGPDTQYF.

CDR3 DNA: TGCGCCAGCAGCCGGGACAGTAACTCTGGAAACACCATATATTTT. It specifies CASSRDSNSGNTIYF. V gene TRBV4-1 combines with J gene TRBJ1-3; 7 nucleotides match TRBD1. With V trimmed by 4 bases and J by 0 bases, 3 bases remained unmatched. The germline gives CDR1 MGHRA, CDR2 YSYEKL. This CDR3 region has 15 residues.

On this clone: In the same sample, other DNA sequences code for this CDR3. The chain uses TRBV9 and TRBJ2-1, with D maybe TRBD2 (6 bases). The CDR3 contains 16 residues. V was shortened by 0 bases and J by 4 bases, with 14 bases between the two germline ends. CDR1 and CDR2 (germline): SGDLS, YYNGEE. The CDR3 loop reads CASSVVTSGPYNEQFF. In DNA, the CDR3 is TGTGCCAGCAGCGTAGTGACCAGCGGGCCTTACAATGAGCAGTTCTTC.

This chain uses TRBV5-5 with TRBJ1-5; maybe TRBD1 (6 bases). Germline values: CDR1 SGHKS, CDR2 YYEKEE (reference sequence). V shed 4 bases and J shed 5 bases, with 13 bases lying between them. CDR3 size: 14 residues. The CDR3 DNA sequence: TGTGCCAGCAGCGCTGCAGGGGCGGATCAGCCCCAGCATTTT. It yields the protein CASSAAGADQPQHF.

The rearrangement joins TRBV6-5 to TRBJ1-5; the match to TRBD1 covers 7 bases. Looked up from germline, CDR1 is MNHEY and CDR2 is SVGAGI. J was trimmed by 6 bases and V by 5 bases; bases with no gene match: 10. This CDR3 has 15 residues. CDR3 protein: CASSPNRGATQPQHF. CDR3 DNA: TGTGCCAGCAGTCCGAACAGGGGCGCGACTCAGCCCCAGCATTTT.

DNA of the CDR3: TGTGCCAGCAGGAGTCGGACTAGCGGGAGTTACAATGAGCAGTTCTTC. Translating it yields CASRSRTSGSYNEQFF. V and J are TRBV2 and TRBJ2-1; 13 nucleotides agree with TRBD2. The CDR3 runs to 16 residues. V shed 6 bases, J shed 4 bases, and the junction held 6 bases outside the gene matches. In germline, CDR1 is SNHLY, CDR2 FYNNEI. Looking up the rest from reference TRBV2 and TRBJ2-1 gives the full variable domain: EPEVTQTPSHQVTQMGQEVILRCVPISNHLYFYWYRQILGQKVEFLVSFYNNEISEKSEIFDDQFSVERPDGSNFTLKIRSTKLEDSAMYFCASRSRTSGSYNEQFFGPGTRLTVL.

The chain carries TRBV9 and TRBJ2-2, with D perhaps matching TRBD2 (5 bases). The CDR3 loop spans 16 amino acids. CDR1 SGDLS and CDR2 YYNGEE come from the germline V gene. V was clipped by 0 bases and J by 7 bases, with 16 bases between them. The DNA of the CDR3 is TGTGCCAGCAGCGTAGGAGGAGACCCCCGGGACGGGGAGCTGTTTTTT. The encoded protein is CASSVGGDPRDGELFF.

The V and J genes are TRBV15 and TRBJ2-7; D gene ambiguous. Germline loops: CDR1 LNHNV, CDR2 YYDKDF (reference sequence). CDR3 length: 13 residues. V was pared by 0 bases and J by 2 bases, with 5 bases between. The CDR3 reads CATSRDITYEQYF. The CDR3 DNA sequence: TGTGCCACCAGCAGAGATATAACCTACGAGCAGTACTTC. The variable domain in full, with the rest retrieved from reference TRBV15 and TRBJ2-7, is DAMVIQNPRYQVTQFGKPVTLSCSQTLNHNVMYWYQQKSSQAPKLLFHYYDKDFNNEADTPDNFQSRRPNTSFCFLDIRSPGLGDTAMYLCATSRDITYEQYFGPGTRLTVT.

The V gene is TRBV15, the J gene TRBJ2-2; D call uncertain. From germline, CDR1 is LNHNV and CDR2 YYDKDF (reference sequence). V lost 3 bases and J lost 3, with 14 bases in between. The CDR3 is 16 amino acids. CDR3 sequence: CATSSSSGGYTGELFF. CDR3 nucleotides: TGTGCCACCAGCAGTTCTTCCGGCGGATACACCGGGGAGCTGTTTTTT.

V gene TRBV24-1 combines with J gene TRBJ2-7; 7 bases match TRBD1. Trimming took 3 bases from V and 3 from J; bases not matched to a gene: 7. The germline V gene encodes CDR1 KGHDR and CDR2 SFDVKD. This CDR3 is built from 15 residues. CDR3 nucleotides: TGTGCCACCAGTGATCACCGGACAGGTGGCTACGAGCAGTACTTC. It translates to CATSDHRTGGYEQYF.

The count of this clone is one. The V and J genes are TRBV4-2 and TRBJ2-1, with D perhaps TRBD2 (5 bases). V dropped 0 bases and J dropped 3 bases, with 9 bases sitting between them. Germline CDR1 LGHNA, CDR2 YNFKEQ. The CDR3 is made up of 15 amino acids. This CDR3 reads CASSQETGDYNEQFF. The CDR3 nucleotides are TGTGCCAGCAGCCAAGAAACCGGGGACTACAATGAGCAGTTCTTC.

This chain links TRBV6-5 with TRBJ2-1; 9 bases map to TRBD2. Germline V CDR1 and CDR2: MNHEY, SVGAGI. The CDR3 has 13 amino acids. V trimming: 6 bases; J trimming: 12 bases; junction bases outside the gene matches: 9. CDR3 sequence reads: CASRRDSGSVQFF. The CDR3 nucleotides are TGTGCCAGCAGACGTGATAGCGGGAGCGTGCAGTTCTTC.

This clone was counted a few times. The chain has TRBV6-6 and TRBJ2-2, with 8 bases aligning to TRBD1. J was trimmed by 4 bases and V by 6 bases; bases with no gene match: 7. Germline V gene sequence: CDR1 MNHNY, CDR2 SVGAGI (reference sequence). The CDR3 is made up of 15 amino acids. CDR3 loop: CASSPQQGGTGELFF. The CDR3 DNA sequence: TGTGCCAGCAGCCCACAACAGGGGGGCACCGGGGAGCTGTTTTTT.

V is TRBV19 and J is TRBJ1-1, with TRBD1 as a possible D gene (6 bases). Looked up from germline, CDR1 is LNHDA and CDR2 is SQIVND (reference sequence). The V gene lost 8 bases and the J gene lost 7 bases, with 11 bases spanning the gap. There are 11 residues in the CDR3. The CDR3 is CASFQGLEAFF. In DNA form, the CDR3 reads TGTGCCAGTTTTCAGGGGCTTGAAGCTTTCTTT.

The CDR3 sequence: CASSEQGGGPTGELFF. The CDR3 bases are TGTGCCAGCAGCGAACAGGGGGGAGGACCCACCGGGGAGCTGTTTTTT. The V gene is TRBV5-4, the J gene TRBJ2-2; 8 bases line up with TRBD1. This CDR3 has 16 residues. The ends lost 4 bases at V and 4 bases at J; junction bases unmatched: 9. CDR1 is SGHNT and CDR2 is YYREEE in the germline V gene (reference sequence).

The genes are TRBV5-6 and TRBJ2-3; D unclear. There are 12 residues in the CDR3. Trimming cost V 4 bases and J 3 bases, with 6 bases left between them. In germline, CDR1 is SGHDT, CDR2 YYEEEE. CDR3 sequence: CASSPNTDTQYF. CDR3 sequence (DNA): TGTGCCAGCAGCCCCAATACAGATACGCAGTATTTT. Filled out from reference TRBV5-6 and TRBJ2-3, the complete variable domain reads DAGVTQSPTHLIKTRGQQVTLRCSPKSGHDTVSWYQQALGQGPQFIFQYYEEEERQRGNFPDRFSGHQFPNYSSELNVNALLLGDSALYLCASSPNTDTQYFGPGTRLTVL.

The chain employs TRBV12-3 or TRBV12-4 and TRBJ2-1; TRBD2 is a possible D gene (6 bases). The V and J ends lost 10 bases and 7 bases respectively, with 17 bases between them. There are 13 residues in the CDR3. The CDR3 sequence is CATNPSRENEQFF. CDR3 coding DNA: TGTGCCACCAATCCCTCTCGGGAGAATGAGCAGTTCTTC.

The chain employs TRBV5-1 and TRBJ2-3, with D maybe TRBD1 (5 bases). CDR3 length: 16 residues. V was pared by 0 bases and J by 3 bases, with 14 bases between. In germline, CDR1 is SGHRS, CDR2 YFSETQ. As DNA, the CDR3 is TGCGCCAGCAGCTTGGTAGACAGCAGGGTTACAGATACGCAGTATTTT. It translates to CASSLVDSRVTDTQYF. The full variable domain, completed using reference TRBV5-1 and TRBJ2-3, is KAGVTQTPRYLIKTRGQQVTLSCSPISGHRSVSWYQQTPGQGLQFLFEYFSETQRNKGNFPGRFSGRQFSNSRSEMNVSTLELGDSALYLCASSLVDSRVTDTQYFGPGTRLTVL.

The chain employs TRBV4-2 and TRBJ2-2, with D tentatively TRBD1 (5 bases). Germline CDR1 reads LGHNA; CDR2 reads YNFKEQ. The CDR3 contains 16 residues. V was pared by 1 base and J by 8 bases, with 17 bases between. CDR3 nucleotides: TGTGCCAGCAGCCAAGCTTCTGGCAGGGTTCTGGGGGAGCTGTTTTTT. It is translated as CASSQASGRVLGELFF.